Listed below are T cell receptor beta chains from one sample, sequenced in a study of blood T cells in healthy people across ages. TCRdb re-called the 5' RACE reads with MiXCR, one entry per CDR3 protein. Of over a million distinct CDR3 sequences detected, under 45% appear once; the ten largest clones hold over 15%. The sequenced sample was blood. The receptors originated from a woman in her sixties in good health. Both conserved end residues are part of each CDR3. The D gene is left open where the match is weak. Not all rows give a size; the values are once, few, many and, for expanded clones, a class.

J gene	V gene	D gene	clone size	CDR3 DNA	CDR3 protein
TRBJ1-2	TRBV2	TRBD1	NA	TGTGCCAGCAGTTGGAGCAGTACAGGGGACTATGGCTACACCTTC	CASSWSSTGDYGYTF
TRBJ2-7	TRBV11-2	NA	few	TGTGCCAGCAGCTCCCGCAGCGGAACCTCGGACGAGCAGTACTTC	CASSSRSGTSDEQYF
TRBJ2-7	TRBV28	TRBD2	once	TGTGCCAGCAGCGACCAAGCGGGAAGCTACGAGCAGTACTTC	CASSDQAGSYEQYF
TRBJ2-3	TRBV20-1	NA	few	TGCAGTGCTACGTGGGGGGCAGATACGCAGTATTTT	CSATWGADTQYF
TRBJ2-1	TRBV18	TRBD1	few	TGTGCCAGCTCACCACCGGGACAGGGGGCCAATGAGCAGTTCTTC	CASSPPGQGANEQFF
TRBJ2-6	TRBV6-2/TRBV6-3	TRBD1	few	TGTGCCAGCAGTTACTCCTTGACAGGGGTGAGCTCTGGGGCCAACGTCCTGACTTTC	CASSYSLTGVSSGANVLTF
TRBJ1-6	TRBV20-1	NA	NA	TGCAGTGCTAGATTGACAGCAAGCTCCCATAATTCACCCCTCCACTTT	CSARLTASSHNSPLHF
TRBJ2-1	TRBV29-1	TRBD1	NA	TGCAGCGTTGTAACAGGGGGCAGACCATACAATGAGCAGTTCTTC	CSVVTGGRPYNEQFF
TRBJ2-7	TRBV7-8	NA	NA	TGTGCCAGCAGCTTAATTGCGGGGACGGCGACCTACGAGCAGTACTTC	CASSLIAGTATYEQYF
TRBJ2-7	TRBV12-3/TRBV12-4	NA	NA	TGTGCCAGCAGTGTGGGGAGGCGGTACGAGCAGTACTTC	CASSVGRRYEQYF
TRBJ2-1	TRBV27	TRBD2	NA	TGTGCCAGCAGTCGAGCGGGAGCGTTGGGCAATGAGCAGTTCTTC	CASSRAGALGNEQFF
TRBJ2-1	TRBV5-1	NA	few	TGCGCCAGCAGCTTAGTTCCCCCTGAGCAGTTCTTC	CASSLVPPEQFF
TRBJ2-5	TRBV5-1	NA	NA	TGCGCCAGCAGCGGAGAGGGATCGGAGACCCAGTACTTC	CASSGEGSETQYF
TRBJ2-7	TRBV2	TRBD2	NA	TGTGCCAGCAGTGAAGGACTAGCGGGAGGAAACGAGCAGTACTTC	CASSEGLAGGNEQYF
TRBJ2-3	TRBV7-3	TRBD1	NA	TGTGCCAGCAGCTTAAGGGGACAGGGGGTTACAGATACGCAGTATTTT	CASSLRGQGVTDTQYF
TRBJ1-1	TRBV10-3	NA	NA	TGTGCCATCAGGACACAGGGAACCATGAACACTGAAGCTTTCTTT	CAIRTQGTMNTEAFF